This is a list of T cell receptor beta chains from one sample in a study of T cells in Graves' hyperthyroidism and ophthalmopathy. TCRdb re-analysed the multiplex PCR reads in MiXCR, keeping a single row per CDR3 protein. The repertoire holds under 750,000 distinct CDR3 sequences, 18% seen once, with 16% in the top ten. Source material: blood. These receptors all come from a woman aged 45-65 years with Graves' hyperthyroidism that later progressed to Graves' ophthalmopathy. CDR3s include the opening cysteine and the closing phenylalanine or tryptophan. D genes are given only for firm matches. Clone size appears in some rows only: once, few, many, or a class for an expanded clone.

clone_size	d_call	v_call	j_call	cdr3_nt	cdr3_aa
few	-	TRBV7-2	TRBJ1-3	TGTGCCAGCAGTCACACAGGGAATGGAAACACCATATATTTT	CASSHTGNGNTIYF
-	-	TRBV5-6	TRBJ1-5	TGTGCCAGCAGCTACGGGACCTGGGCGGGACAGCCCCAGCATTTT	CASSYGTWAGQPQHF
-	-	TRBV15	TRBJ1-6	TGTGCCACCAGCAGGGCAGGGGACTATAATTCACCCCTCCACTTT	CATSRAGDYNSPLHF
few	TRBD1	TRBV12-3/TRBV12-4	TRBJ1-2	TGTGCCAGCAGGGGAGGGACAGGGGTAGTTGGCTACACCTTC	CASRGGTGVVGYTF
many	TRBD1	TRBV12-3/TRBV12-4	TRBJ1-2	TGTGCCAGCAGCTTGACAGGGCGTGGCTACACCTTC	CASSLTGRGYTF
many	-	TRBV5-1	TRBJ2-1	TGCGCCAGCGAACAGGGCCCCACAAGCTCCTACAATGAGCAGTTCTTC	CASEQGPTSSYNEQFF
many	TRBD1	TRBV20-1	TRBJ1-2	TGCAGTGCTAGAGATCAAACAGGGGGGAACTATGGCTACACCTTC	CSARDQTGGNYGYTF
many	TRBD1	TRBV10-3	TRBJ2-7	TGTGCCACCGTTTCGGGGACAGGGCCCTACGAGCAGTACTTC	CATVSGTGPYEQYF
-	-	TRBV3-1	TRBJ1-2	TGTGCCAGCAGCTCCACCCCTACCTCGGGGGGCTACACCTTC	CASSSTPTSGGYTF
-	TRBD1	TRBV2	TRBJ1-2	TGTGCCAGCAGGAGACTACGGGACAGCCAAAAAGCTAACTATGGCTACACCTTC	CASRRLRDSQKANYGYTF
few	TRBD2	TRBV12-3/TRBV12-4	TRBJ2-3	TGTGCCAGCAGTTCACGGGGGGGCTTTAGCACAGATACGCAGTATTTT	CASSSRGGFSTDTQYF
-	-	TRBV5-8	TRBJ2-5	TGTGCCAGCCTCCGCGGCAGCTCCCAAGAGACCCAGTACTTC	CASLRGSSQETQYF
-	-	TRBV25-1	TRBJ1-1	TGTGCCAGCAGGGGGAGGGGTGAAGCTTTCTTT	CASRGRGEAFF
few	-	TRBV2	TRBJ1-1	TGTGCCAGCAGTGGTCCCCCGAACACTGAAGCTTTCTTT	CASSGPPNTEAFF
-	TRBD1	TRBV10-1	TRBJ1-5	TGCGCCAGCAGTGATGGGGGACAGGGGCATCAGCCCCAGCATTTT	CASSDGGQGHQPQHF
few	-	TRBV2	TRBJ2-2	TGTGCCAGCAGTACCGGGTTCCCTAACACCGGGGAGCTGTTTTTT	CASSTGFPNTGELFF
-	-	TRBV7-2	TRBJ1-5	TGTGCCAGCAGCTTAGTGGGTCGGGCGGGCAATCAGCCCCAGCATTTT	CASSLVGRAGNQPQHF
many	-	TRBV3-1	TRBJ2-7	TGTGCCAGCAGCCAATCATTCGAGGGTACGCGGGAGCAGTACTTC	CASSQSFEGTREQYF
few	-	TRBV6-1	TRBJ1-2	TGTGCCAGCAGTGAACGGACGGCATACTCCTATGGCTACACCTTC	CASSERTAYSYGYTF
once	-	TRBV4-1	TRBJ1-6	TGCGCCAGCAGCCAAGCCCTCAGAGGGGATTCACCCCTCCACTTT	CASSQALRGDSPLHF
few	TRBD2	TRBV6-1	TRBJ2-3	TGTGCCGGTGAGGCTAGCGGGGGACCTACCACAGATACGCAGTATTTT	CAGEASGGPTTDTQYF
-	TRBD1	TRBV7-2	TRBJ1-2	TGTGCCAGCAGCTTAGATCCGACAGGGAACTATGGCTACACCTTC	CASSLDPTGNYGYTF
-	-	TRBV20-1	TRBJ2-1	TGCAGTGCTAGATTTCTAGCGACTTCCTACAGTGAGCAGTTCTTC	CSARFLATSYSEQFF
many	-	TRBV20-1	TRBJ2-7	TGCAGTGCCCCCGGGACACGGCCCTCCGAGCAGTACTTC	CSAPGTRPSEQYF
-	-	TRBV18	TRBJ1-6	TGTGCCAGCTCTCCCAAAAGGGACCGACTTTTTTCACCCCTCCACTTT	CASSPKRDRLFSPLHF
few	TRBD2	TRBV15	TRBJ2-1	TGTGCCACCAGCGTTGGCTCTAGCGGAGAATGGGATGAGCAGTTCTTC	CATSVGSSGEWDEQFF
few	TRBD2	TRBV12-3/TRBV12-4	TRBJ2-2	TGTGCCAGCAGCCCTTTACTGACTAGCGGGGCTCCCGGACACACCGGGGAGCTGTTTTTT	CASSPLLTSGAPGHTGELFF
-	-	TRBV19	TRBJ1-1	TGTGCCAGTAGTGCAAACGGGGAAGGTGAAGCTTTCTTT	CASSANGEGEAFF
-	-	TRBV6-5	TRBJ1-5	TGTGCCAGCAGTTACGCGGATCAGCCCCAGCATTTT	CASSYADQPQHF
many	TRBD1	TRBV12-3/TRBV12-4	TRBJ2-7	TGTGCCAGCCAAAGAGGACAGGGGGCCTACGAGCAGTACTTC	CASQRGQGAYEQYF
many	TRBD1	TRBV5-1	TRBJ1-6	TGCGCCAGCAGCTTGAGCCAGGGGGGAAATTCACCCCTCCACTTT	CASSLSQGGNSPLHF
few	-	TRBV11-1	TRBJ1-2	TGTGCCAGGAGCGTAGCGGACTTTAACTATGGCTACACCTTC	CARSVADFNYGYTF
-	TRBD1	TRBV29-1	TRBJ2-3	TGCAGCGCATCCGGGACAGGAGTCACAGATACGCAGTATTTT	CSASGTGVTDTQYF
many	-	TRBV11-2	TRBJ2-5	TGTGCCAGCAGCTTAGATGGGGTTCTGGGATACGAGACCCAGTACTTC	CASSLDGVLGYETQYF
many	-	TRBV9	TRBJ1-5	TGTGCCAGCAGCGTAGAAGGCGTCAGGAATCAGCCCCAGCATTTT	CASSVEGVRNQPQHF
many	TRBD2	TRBV6-5	TRBJ2-7	TGTGCCAGCAGTTACTCGAGCGGGGGGAGCTCCTACGAGCAGTACTTC	CASSYSSGGSSYEQYF
-	-	TRBV10-3	TRBJ2-7	TGTGCCATCAGTGAGTCGGCGGAGCAGTACTTC	CAISESAEQYF
few	-	TRBV2	TRBJ1-6	TGTGCCAGCAGGCCCGAACAGGGAGTCCGGTCACCCCTCCACTTT	CASRPEQGVRSPLHF
few	-	TRBV5-1	TRBJ2-2	TGCGCCAGCAGCTTCGGGGGGCCCGGGGAGCTGTTTTTT	CASSFGGPGELFF
many	-	TRBV6-1	TRBJ2-2	TGTGCCAGCGGACCCTCCGGGGACACCGGGGAGCTGTTTTTT	CASGPSGDTGELFF
many	TRBD1	TRBV15	TRBJ1-2	TGTGCCACCAGCACCAGGAGGGGGCTTGGCTATGGCTACACCTTC	CATSTRRGLGYGYTF
-	TRBD1	TRBV14	TRBJ1-2	TGTGCCAGCAGCCAAGATGCGGGACAGGTTTATGGCTACACCTTC	CASSQDAGQVYGYTF